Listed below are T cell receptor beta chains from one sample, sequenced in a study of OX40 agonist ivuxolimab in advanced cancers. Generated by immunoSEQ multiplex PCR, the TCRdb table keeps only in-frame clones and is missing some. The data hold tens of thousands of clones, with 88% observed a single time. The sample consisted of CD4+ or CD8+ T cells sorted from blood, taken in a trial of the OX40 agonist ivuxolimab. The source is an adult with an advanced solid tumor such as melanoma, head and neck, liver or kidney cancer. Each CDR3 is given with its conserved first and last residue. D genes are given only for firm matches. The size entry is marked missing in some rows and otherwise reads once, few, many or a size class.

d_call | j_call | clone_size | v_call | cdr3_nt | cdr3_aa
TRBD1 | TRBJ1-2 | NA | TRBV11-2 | TGTGCCAGCAGCTCGACAGGGTGGGACTATGGCTACACCTTC | CASSSTGWDYGYTF
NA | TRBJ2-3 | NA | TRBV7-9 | TGTGCCAGCAGCGCGTTAGGGTTAGATACGCAGTATTTT | CASSALGLDTQYF
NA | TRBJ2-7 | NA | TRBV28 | TGTGCCAGCAGTTGGCAGGGGCCCGCTTACGAGCAGTACTTC | CASSWQGPAYEQYF
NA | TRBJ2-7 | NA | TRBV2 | TGTGCCAGCAGTGACGGGTCATTCTACGAGCAGTACTTC | CASSDGSFYEQYF
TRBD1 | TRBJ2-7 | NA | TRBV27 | TGTGCCAGCAGTTCAGGGGACAGTACCTACGAGCAGTACTTC | CASSSGDSTYEQYF
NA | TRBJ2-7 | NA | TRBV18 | TGTGCCAGCTCACCGCAACTCCTCATGAAGACCTTAACCTACGAGCAGTACTTC | CASSPQLLMKTLTYEQYF
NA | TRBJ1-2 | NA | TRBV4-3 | TGCGCCAGCAGCCAAGAGGTGGGAAACTATGGCTACACCTTC | CASSQEVGNYGYTF
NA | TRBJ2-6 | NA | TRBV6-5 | TGTGCCAGCAGTTTCGGGTTCGGGGCCAACGTCCTGACTTTC | CASSFGFGANVLTF
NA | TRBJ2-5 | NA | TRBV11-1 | TGTGCCAGCAGCCTTCGGGACTTTCGGGAGACCCAGTACTTC | CASSLRDFRETQYF
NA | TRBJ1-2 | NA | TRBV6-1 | TGTGCCAGCAGTGTAGGATACAGGACTAACTATGGCTACACCTTC | CASSVGYRTNYGYTF
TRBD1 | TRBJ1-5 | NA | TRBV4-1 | TGCGCCAGCAGCCCGGTAGGACAGGAAGGGAATCAGCCCCAGCATTTT | CASSPVGQEGNQPQHF
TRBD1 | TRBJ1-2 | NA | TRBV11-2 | TGTGCCAGCAGCTTCCAGGAACAGGGGGGTGGCTACACCTTC | CASSFQEQGGGYTF
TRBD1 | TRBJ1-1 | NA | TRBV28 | TGTGCCAGCAGAGGCAGGGGGGTAGGGGAAGCTTTCTTT | CASRGRGVGEAFF
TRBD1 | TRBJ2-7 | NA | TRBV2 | TGTGCCAGCAGAAGGACAGGGGACCTTCACTACGAGCAGTACTTC | CASRRTGDLHYEQYF
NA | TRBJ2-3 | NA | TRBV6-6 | TGTGCCAGCAGTTCGATACAGGACACAGATACGCAGTATTTT | CASSSIQDTDTQYF
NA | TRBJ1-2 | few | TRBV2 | TGTGCCAGCAGTGTGGACAACGGCTACACCTTC | CASSVDNGYTF
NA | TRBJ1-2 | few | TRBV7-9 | TGTGCCAGCAGCCAAGGAAACCCCAGCCCTCACACCTTC | CASSQGNPSPHTF
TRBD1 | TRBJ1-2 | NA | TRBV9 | TGTGCCAGCAGCGTAGTGGGACAGGGCGGCGGAAACTATGGCTACACCTTC | CASSVVGQGGGNYGYTF
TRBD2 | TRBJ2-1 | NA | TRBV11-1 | TGTGCCAGCAGCTTTCGAGGACTAGCGGGAGTAAATGAGCAGTTCTTC | CASSFRGLAGVNEQFF
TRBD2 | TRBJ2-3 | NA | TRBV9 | TGTGCCAGCAGCGTAGCGCCTAGCGGGATATGGGATACGCAGTATTTT | CASSVAPSGIWDTQYF
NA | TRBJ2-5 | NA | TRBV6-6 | TGTGCCAGCAGTTACTATAAGGGCATGGAGACCCAGTACTTC | CASSYYKGMETQYF
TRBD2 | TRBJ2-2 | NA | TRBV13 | TGTGCCAGCAGCATTAGCGGGAGTTACACCGGGGAGCTGTTTTTT | CASSISGSYTGELFF
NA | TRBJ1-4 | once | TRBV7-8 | TGTGCCAGCAGTGCCGCCCCACGGGAAAAACTGTTTTTT | CASSAAPREKLFF
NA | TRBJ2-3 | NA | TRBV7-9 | TGTGCCAGCAGCTTAGCGGGAGGTAGCACAGATACGCAGTATTTT | CASSLAGGSTDTQYF
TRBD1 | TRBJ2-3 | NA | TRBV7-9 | TGTGCCAGCAGCGCTGACAGGGCGAGCACGCAGTATTTT | CASSADRASTQYF
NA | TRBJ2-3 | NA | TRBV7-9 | TGTGCCAGCAGCCCCGGGGGCGGGCGAACAGATACGCAGTATTTT | CASSPGGGRTDTQYF
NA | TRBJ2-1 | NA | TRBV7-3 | TGTGCCAGCAGCTTAGGGTTGAGCTCCTACAATGAGCAGTTCTTC | CASSLGLSSYNEQFF
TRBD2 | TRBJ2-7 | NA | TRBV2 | TGTGCCAGCAGTGAAGAGACTAGCGGGGGGAAATACGAGCAGTACTTC | CASSEETSGGKYEQYF
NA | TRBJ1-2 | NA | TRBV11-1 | TGTGCCAGCAGCTCAACCCTGGGACCCTGGGAATATGGCTACACCTTC | CASSSTLGPWEYGYTF
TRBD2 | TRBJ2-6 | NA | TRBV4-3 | TGCGCCAGCAGCCAAGAAATAGCGGGAGTACCTGGGGCCAACGTCCTGACTTTC | CASSQEIAGVPGANVLTF
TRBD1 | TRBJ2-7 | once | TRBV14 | TGTGCCAGCAGCCAGATCCGGGACAGGTTCTCCTACGAGCAGTACTTC | CASSQIRDRFSYEQYF
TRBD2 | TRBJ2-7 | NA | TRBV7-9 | TGTGCCAGCAGCCCTACTAGCGGGAGCTTCGGCGAGCAGTACTTC | CASSPTSGSFGEQYF
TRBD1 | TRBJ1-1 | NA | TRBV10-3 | TGTGCCATCAGTGCCACAGGGGGGGACACTGAAGCTTTCTTT | CAISATGGDTEAFF
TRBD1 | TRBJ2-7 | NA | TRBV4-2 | TGTGCCAGCAGCCTCAGCGAGGGGGCCCCCTACGAGCAGTACTTC | CASSLSEGAPYEQYF
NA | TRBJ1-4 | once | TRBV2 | TGTGCCAGCAACGGTAACCTCGCAACTAATGAAAAACTGTTTTTT | CASNGNLATNEKLFF
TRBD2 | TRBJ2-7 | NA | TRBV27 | TGTGCCAGCAGTTTATCCCTGGGACTAGCGACATACGAGCAGTACTTC | CASSLSLGLATYEQYF
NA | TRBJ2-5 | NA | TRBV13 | TGTGCCAGCAGCACCCCCTCAGGGGTGGGGGAGACCCAGTACTTC | CASSTPSGVGETQYF
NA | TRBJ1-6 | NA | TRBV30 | TGTGCCTGGAGCCTACCGAGTATTTCAACTTCACCCCTCCACTTT | CAWSLPSISTSPLHF
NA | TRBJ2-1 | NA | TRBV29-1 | TGCAGCGTCGTTCTCCCTGAACCGGGGCTCGAGCAGTTCTTC | CSVVLPEPGLEQFF
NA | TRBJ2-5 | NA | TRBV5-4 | TGTGCCAGCAGCTTGCGGGTGGAGGAGACCCAGTACTTC | CASSLRVEETQYF
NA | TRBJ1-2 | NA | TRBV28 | TGTGCCAGCAGTTTATCCGGGGACTATGGCTACACCTTC | CASSLSGDYGYTF
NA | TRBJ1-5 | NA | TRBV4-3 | TGCGCCAGCAGCCAAGATCGGGCAGGGTTTCAGCCCCAGCATTTT | CASSQDRAGFQPQHF
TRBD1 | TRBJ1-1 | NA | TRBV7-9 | TGTGCCAGCAGCTCCGGACAGGGCTCGAACACTGAAGCTTTCTTT | CASSSGQGSNTEAFF
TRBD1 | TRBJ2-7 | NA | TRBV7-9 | TGTGCCAGCAGCTCCCGGACAGGCCATCCCTACGAGCAGTACTTC | CASSSRTGHPYEQYF
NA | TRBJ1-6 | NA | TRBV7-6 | TGTGCCAGCAGCCAGAGACAGTTAAATTCACCCCTCCACTTT | CASSQRQLNSPLHF
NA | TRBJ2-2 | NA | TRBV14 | TGTGCCAGCAGCCAATGGCCAACAGGCTCGACAAACACCGGGGAGCTGTTTTTT | CASSQWPTGSTNTGELFF
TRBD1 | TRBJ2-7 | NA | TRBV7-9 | TGTGCCAGCAGCGTAACAGGGGGCGAGCAGTACTTC | CASSVTGGEQYF
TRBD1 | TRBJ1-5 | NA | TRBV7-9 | TGTGCCAGCAGCTCAACAGGGGGGGATCAGCCCCAGCATTTT | CASSSTGGDQPQHF
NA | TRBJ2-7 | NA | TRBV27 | TGTGCCAGCAGTCCTAAAAGGGGGTTCGCCTACGAGCAGTACTTC | CASSPKRGFAYEQYF
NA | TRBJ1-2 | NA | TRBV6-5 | TGTGCCACCGACTCAGGGTACTATGGCTACACCTTC | CATDSGYYGYTF
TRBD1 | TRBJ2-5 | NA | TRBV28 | TGTGCCAGCAGTTACCTGGGGACAGGGATCCTAGGTGAAGAGACCCAGTACTTC | CASSYLGTGILGEETQYF
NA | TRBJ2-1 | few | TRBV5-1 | TGCGCCAGCAGTTACAGCGAAGAGCAGTTCTTC | CASSYSEEQFF
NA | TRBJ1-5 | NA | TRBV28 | TGTGCCAGCAGTTTACTTGACAATAGCAATCAGCCCCAGCATTTT | CASSLLDNSNQPQHF
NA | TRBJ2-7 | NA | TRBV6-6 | TGTGCCAGCAGTTACTCAGGCCAGGGCTACGAGCAGTACTTC | CASSYSGQGYEQYF